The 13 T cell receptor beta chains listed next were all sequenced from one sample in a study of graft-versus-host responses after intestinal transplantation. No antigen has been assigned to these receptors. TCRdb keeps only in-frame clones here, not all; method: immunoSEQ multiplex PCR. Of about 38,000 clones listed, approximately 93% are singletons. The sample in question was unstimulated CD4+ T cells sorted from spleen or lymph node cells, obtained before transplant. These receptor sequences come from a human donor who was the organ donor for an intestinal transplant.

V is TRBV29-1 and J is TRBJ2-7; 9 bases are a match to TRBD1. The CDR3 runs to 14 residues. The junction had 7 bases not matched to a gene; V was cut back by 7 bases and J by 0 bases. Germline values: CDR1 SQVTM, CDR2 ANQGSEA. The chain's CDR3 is CSGKPGQGSYEQYF. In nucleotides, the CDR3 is TGCAGCGGTAAACCGGGACAGGGCTCCTACGAGCAGTACTTC.

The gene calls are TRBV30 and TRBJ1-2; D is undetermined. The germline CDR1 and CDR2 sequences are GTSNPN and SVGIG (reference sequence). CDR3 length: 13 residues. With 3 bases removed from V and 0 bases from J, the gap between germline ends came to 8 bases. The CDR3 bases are TGTGCCTGGAGACCAGACTCTAACTATGGCTACACCTTC. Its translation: CAWRPDSNYGYTF.

CDR3 coding DNA: TGTGCCAGCAGCTCTCAGGAGAAACAGCCCCAGCATTTT. Residues: CASSSQEKQPQHF. V is TRBV6-5 and J is TRBJ1-5; D is uncertain. The CDR3 loop spans 13 amino acids. Germline CDR1 and CDR2: MNHEY and SVGAGI. Trimming pared 6 bases from V and 7 bases from J, leaving 13 bases between.

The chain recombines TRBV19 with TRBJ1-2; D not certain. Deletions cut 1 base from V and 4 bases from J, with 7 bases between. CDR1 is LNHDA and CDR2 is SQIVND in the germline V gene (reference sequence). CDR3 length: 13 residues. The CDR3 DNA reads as TGTGCCAGTAGTATAGCCCGGGGCTATGGCTACACCTTC. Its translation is CASSIARGYGYTF.

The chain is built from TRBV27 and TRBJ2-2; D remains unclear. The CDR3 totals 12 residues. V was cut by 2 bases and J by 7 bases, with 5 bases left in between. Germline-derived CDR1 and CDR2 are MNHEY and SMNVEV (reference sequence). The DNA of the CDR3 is TGTGCCAGCAGTTTAAGCTACGGGGAGCTGTTTTTT. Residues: CASSLSYGELFF.

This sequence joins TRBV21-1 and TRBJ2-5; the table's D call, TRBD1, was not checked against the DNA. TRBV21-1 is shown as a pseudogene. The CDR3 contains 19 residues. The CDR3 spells CASSKDLRRDRPYQETQYF. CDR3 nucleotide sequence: TGTGCCAGCAGCAAAGATTTAAGGAGGGACAGGCCGTACCAAGAGACCCAGTACTTC.

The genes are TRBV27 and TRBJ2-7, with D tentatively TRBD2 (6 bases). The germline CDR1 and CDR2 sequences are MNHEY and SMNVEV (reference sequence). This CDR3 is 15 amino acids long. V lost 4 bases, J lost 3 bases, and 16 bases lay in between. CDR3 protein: CASSSVTRGFYEQYF. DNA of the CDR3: TGTGCCAGCAGTTCAGTGACTAGGGGTTTCTACGAGCAGTACTTC.

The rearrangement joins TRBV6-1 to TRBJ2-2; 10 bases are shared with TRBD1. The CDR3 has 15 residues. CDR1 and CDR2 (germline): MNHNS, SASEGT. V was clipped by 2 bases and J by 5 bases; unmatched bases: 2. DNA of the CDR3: TGTGCCAGCAGTGAAAGGGGACAGGGGACCGGGGAGCTGTTTTTT. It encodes CASSERGQGTGELFF.

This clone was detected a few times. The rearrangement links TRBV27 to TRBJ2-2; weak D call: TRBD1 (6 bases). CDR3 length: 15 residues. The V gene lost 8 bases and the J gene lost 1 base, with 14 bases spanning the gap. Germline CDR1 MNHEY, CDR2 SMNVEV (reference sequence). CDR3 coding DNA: TGTGCCAGCCGCCGAGGGGGACAGAACACCGGGGAGCTGTTTTTT. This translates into CASRRGGQNTGELFF.

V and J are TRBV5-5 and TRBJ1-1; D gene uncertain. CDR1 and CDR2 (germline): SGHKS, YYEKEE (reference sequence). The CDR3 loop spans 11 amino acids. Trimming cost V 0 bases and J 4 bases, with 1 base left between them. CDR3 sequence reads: CASSLGTEAFF. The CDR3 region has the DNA TGTGCCAGCAGCTTGGGCACTGAAGCTTTCTTT. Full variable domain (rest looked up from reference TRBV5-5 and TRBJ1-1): DAGVTQSPTHLIKTRGQQVTLRCSPISGHKSVSWYQQVLGQGPQFIFQYYEKEERGRGNFPDRFSARQFPNYSSELNVNALLLGDSALYLCASSLGTEAFFGQGTRLTVV.

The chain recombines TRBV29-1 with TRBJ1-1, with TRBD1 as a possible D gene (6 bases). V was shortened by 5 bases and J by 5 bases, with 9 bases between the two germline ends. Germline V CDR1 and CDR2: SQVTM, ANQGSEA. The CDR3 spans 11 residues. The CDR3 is CSVNRVTEAFF. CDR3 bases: TGCAGCGTTAACAGGGTAACTGAAGCTTTCTTT.

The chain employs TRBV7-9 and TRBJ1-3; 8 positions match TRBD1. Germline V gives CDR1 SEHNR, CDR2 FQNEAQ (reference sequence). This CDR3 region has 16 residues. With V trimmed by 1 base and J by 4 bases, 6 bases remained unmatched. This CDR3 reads CASSLGQGKNGNTIYF. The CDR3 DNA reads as TGTGCCAGCAGCTTAGGACAGGGGAAGAACGGAAACACCATATATTTT.

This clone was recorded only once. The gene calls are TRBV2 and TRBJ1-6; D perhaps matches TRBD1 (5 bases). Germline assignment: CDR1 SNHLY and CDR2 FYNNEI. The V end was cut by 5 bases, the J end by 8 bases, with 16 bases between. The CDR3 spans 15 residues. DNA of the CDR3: TGTGCCAGCAGTATCGGGCCCTTAGGGGATTCACCCCTCCACTTT. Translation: CASSIGPLGDSPLHF.